This TCR beta chain was sequenced in a study of T cell repertoires and Cas9 in healthy adults. Study-wide background: Characterization of SpCas9-reactive CD4 and CD8 T cells covered multi-effector potency, cytotoxicity and lineage.

In regard to this clone: Its antigen is as yet unknown.

Study outcomes and limitations: Reportedly, SpCas9-reactive effector T cell proliferation and function were mitigated by SpCas9-reactive Tregs in vitro.

This CDR3 has 16 amino acids. Germline-derived CDR1 and CDR2 are MDHEN and SYDVKM. Trimming left V 5 bases short and J 3 bases short, with 18 bases between. Data came from immunoSEQ multiplex PCR; TCRdb stores just in-frame clones and leaves some out. The table shows tens of thousands of clones, with 90% occurring only once. This receptor was obtained from a human donor in good health. The chain carries TRBV28 and TRBJ2-3; the D gene is possibly TRBD1 (5 bases). Specimen: CD4+ effector T cells (CD127+, CD25-, CD137-, CD154-) from PBMCs; culture status not recorded. The CDR3 region is CASSTLLRGWTDTQYF. DNA for the CDR3: TGTGCCAGCAGTACCCTCTTAAGGGGTTGGACAGATACGCAGTATTTT.